This TCR beta chain derives from a study of CD8 T cells in Susac syndrome. From blood CD8+ and CD4+ T cells, TCR beta sequences were generated. Negative isolation yielded CD4+ and CD8+ T cells, and FACS enriched TEMRA cells. The CDR3 has 15 amino acids. V was clipped by 6 bases and J by 1 base; unmatched bases: 5. From germline, CDR1 is SNHLY and CDR2 FYNNEI. RNA, at about 0.45 to 1 ug, was reverse transcribed with random hexamers. immunoSEQ multiplex PCR amplified TCR beta CDR3 across 54 Vbeta, 13 Jbeta. TCRdb re-derived calls from the immunoSEQ multiplex PCR reads in MiXCR, one entry per CDR3 protein. The sample records fewer than 250,000 distinct CDR3 sequences, 80% to 95% being singletons.

This TCR was recovered from a human donor in good health. Sequenced: CD4+ T cells from PBMCs. This rearrangement joins TRBV2 to TRBJ2-3, with 9 bases identical to TRBD2. CDR3 residues: CASSPAGGRTDTQYF. In DNA form, the CDR3 reads TGTGCCAGCAGCCCAGCGGGGGGACGCACAGATACGCAGTATTTT.